The 32 T cell receptor beta chains below all came from one sample that was sequenced in a study of cytomegalovirus exposure and HLA in healthy donors listed by TCRdb under 2017. The library was prepared using the immunoSEQ multiplex PCR assay. A mixture of 60 forward primers for TCR Vbeta segments and 13 reverse primers for TCR Jbeta segments was used in the multiplex PCR. Entries here come from immuneACCESS through TCRdb and include only in-frame sequences with V and J called. Some clones fail to appear in such tables; in the studies checked, an unresolved V gene covers under half of the shortfall, and the cause of the remainder is unknown. This sample is represented by 36,000 or so clones; 84% of them were singletons. The ten largest make up 3.6% of the sample. The sample taken for sequencing was PBMCs. Source of these receptors: a woman between 18 and 29 years old in good health and CMV-seronegative.

This chain links TRBV6-5 with TRBJ2-2, with D tentatively TRBD2 (6 bases). Germline V gene lookup returns CDR1 MNHEY and CDR2 SVGAGI. This CDR3 spans 15 amino acids. V shed 6 bases and J shed 3 bases, with 14 bases lying between them. The CDR3 sequence: CASSRQTRYTGELFF. The CDR3 DNA follows: TGTGCCAGCAGCCGACAGACTAGATACACCGGGGAGCTGTTTTTT.

V usage is TRBV14 and J usage is TRBJ2-3; D may be TRBD2 (5 bases). CDR1 and CDR2 from the germline V gene are SGHDN and FVKESK. The CDR3 loop spans 15 amino acids. V lost 4 bases and J 0 bases, leaving 11 bases between the germline ends. CDR3 sequence reads: CASSLRGPSTDTQYF. CDR3 nucleotide sequence: TGTGCCAGCAGCCTACGCGGGCCCAGCACAGATACGCAGTATTTT.

This clone showed up just once. The chain links TRBV23-1 to TRBJ1-3; the match to TRBD1 covers 7 bases. TRBV23-1 is flagged as an ORF with uncertain function. CDR3 size: 14 residues. V shed 6 bases, J shed 3 bases, and the junction held 5 bases outside the gene matches. The CDR3 DNA reads TGCGCCAGCAGCCCCAGGGGGTTTGGAAACACCATATATTTT. Encoded protein: CASSPRGFGNTIYF.

The V call is TRBV6-6, the J call TRBJ2-2; tentative D call: TRBD2 (6 bases). V lost 6 bases and J 6 bases, leaving 8 bases between the germline ends. The CDR3 length is 12 residues. CDR1 MNHNY and CDR2 SVGAGI come from the germline V gene (reference sequence). The CDR3 nucleotides are TGTGCCAGCAGGGCTAGCGCCGGGGAGCTGTTTTTT. Translation: CASRASAGELFF.

The V and J genes are TRBV7-9 and TRBJ2-7, with D possibly being TRBD1 (6 bases). The CDR3 covers 12 residues. V lost 5 bases, J lost 3 bases, and 8 bases lay in between. Germline CDR1 SEHNR, CDR2 FQNEAQ (reference sequence). The CDR3 loop is CASSQQGYEQYF. CDR3 bases: TGTGCCAGCAGCCAACAGGGCTACGAGCAGTACTTC.

Remarks on this clone: A junction boundary mismatches the germline segment, possibly from a read error. This rearrangement joins TRBV4-1 to TRBJ1-6, with D possibly being TRBD1 (6 bases). This CDR3 has 17 residues. Germline CDR1 and CDR2: MGHRA and YSYEKL. The CDR3 reads CASSQGPRGSYNSPLNF. CDR3 DNA sequence: TGCGCCAGCAGCCAAGGGCCGAGGGGGTCCTATAATTCACCCCTCAACTTT.

The rearrangement joins TRBV2 to TRBJ2-3; TRBD2 matches at 10 bases. This CDR3 has 16 residues. V lost 6 bases and J lost 1; bases outside the gene matches: 7. Germline V gene lookup returns CDR1 SNHLY and CDR2 FYNNEI. The CDR3 coding sequence is TGTGCCAGCAGGAAAGTAGCGGGGGGACGCACAGATACGCAGTATTTT. This codes for CASRKVAGGRTDTQYF.

The V gene is TRBV7-3, the J gene TRBJ2-1; weak D call: TRBD2 (6 bases). V was pared by 2 bases and J by 14 bases, with 16 bases between. Germline CDR1 and CDR2: SGHTA and FQGTGA. CDR3 length: 13 residues. The CDR3 bases are TGTGCCAGCAGCTTACCTGGGGGGAGTATCAAGTTCTTC. It encodes CASSLPGGSIKFF.

The CDR3 protein is CASSLRVSGQDYGYTF. CDR3 coding DNA: TGCGCCAGCAGCCTAAGGGTATCCGGACAGGATTATGGCTACACCTTC. V usage is TRBV4-1 and J usage is TRBJ1-2; the match to TRBD1 covers 7 bases. This CDR3 contains 16 residues. Per germline, CDR1 MGHRA and CDR2 YSYEKL. With 4 bases clipped from V and 5 bases from J, the junction kept 13 bases outside the gene matches.

The chain joins TRBV11-2 to TRBJ2-3, with D possibly matching TRBD2 (5 bases). Germline CDR1 reads SGHAT; CDR2 reads FQNNGV. The V end was cut by 3 bases, the J end by 6 bases, with 13 bases between. This CDR3 is 14 amino acids long. The CDR3 loop reads CASSFVERGDTQYF. DNA for the CDR3: TGTGCCAGCAGCTTCGTGGAGCGCGGGGATACGCAGTATTTT.

This clone was detected only once. The chain couples TRBV5-4 to TRBJ2-5; 8 bases agree with TRBD1. V shed 4 bases and J 4 bases; nucleotides not matched to a gene: 6. Germline-derived CDR1 and CDR2 are SGHNT and YYREEE (reference sequence). The CDR3 spans 14 residues. The CDR3, as DNA: TGTGCCAGCAGCATAAAAGGACAGGGAGAGACCCAGTACTTC. It yields the protein CASSIKGQGETQYF. Full variable domain (outside the CDR3, taken from reference TRBV5-4 and TRBJ2-5): ETGVTQSPTHLIKTRGQQVTLRCSSQSGHNTVSWYQQALGQGPQFIFQYYREEENGRGNFPPRFSGLQFPNYSSELNVNALELDDSALYLCASSIKGQGETQYFGPGTRLLVL.

This chain uses TRBV11-3 with TRBJ2-2; no definite D call. Germline CDR1 and CDR2: SGHNT and YENEEA. The CDR3 totals 14 residues. V lost 5 bases and J 6 bases, leaving 13 bases between the germline ends. CDR3 DNA: TGTGCCAGCAGCAGGAGACGTCAGTCCGGGGAGCTGTTTTTT. It yields the protein CASSRRRQSGELFF.

This clone occurred once. The chain joins TRBV18 to TRBJ2-7; TRBD2 aligns across 11 bases. Germline-derived CDR1 and CDR2 are KGHSH and LQKENI. V was pared by 2 bases and J by 3 bases, with 9 bases of the junction left unmatched. The CDR3 contains 17 residues. The CDR3 reads CASSPTTSGRGFYEQYF. The CDR3 bases are TGTGCCAGCTCACCAACCACTAGCGGGAGAGGGTTCTACGAGCAGTACTTC.

The chain couples TRBV2 to TRBJ2-7, with D possibly TRBD2 on 5 matching bases. This CDR3 spans 13 amino acids. Trimming took off 7 bases at V and 6 bases at J, with 16 bases between the two ends. Germline loops: CDR1 SNHLY, CDR2 FYNNEI. The CDR3 loop reads CASITTTRGEQYF. CDR3 coding DNA: TGTGCCAGCATTACAACTACCCGGGGCGAGCAGTACTTC. Full variable domain (missing parts from reference TRBV2 and TRBJ2-7): EPEVTQTPSHQVTQMGQEVILRCVPISNHLYFYWYRQILGQKVEFLVSFYNNEISEKSEIFDDQFSVERPDGSNFTLKIRSTKLEDSAMYFCASITTTRGEQYFGPGTRLTVT.

This clone was seen once. This chain links TRBV7-2 with TRBJ2-7; TRBD2 matches at 8 bases. The ends lost 5 bases at V and 6 bases at J; junction bases unmatched: 9. CDR3 length: 14 residues. CDR1 is SGHTA and CDR2 is FQGNSA in the germline V gene. The CDR3: CASSPGLVGFEQYF. The DNA of the CDR3 is TGTGCCAGCAGCCCGGGACTAGTCGGGTTCGAGCAGTACTTC.

The chain recombines TRBV12-5 with TRBJ1-2, with a possible D match to TRBD1 (5 bases). The V gene's germline CDR1 is LGHNT and CDR2 FRNRAP. Trimming took 5 bases from V and 7 from J, leaving 14 bases between them. The length of the CDR3 is 13 residues. The DNA of the CDR3 is TGTGCTAGTGGTCTAAACCCAGGGCTTGGCTACACCTTC. Translating gives CASGLNPGLGYTF.

V is TRBV7-9 and J is TRBJ1-5; D is uncertain. Deletions cut 4 bases from V and 0 bases from J, with 10 bases between. The germline V gene has CDR1 SEHNR and CDR2 FQNEAQ (reference sequence). There are 15 residues in the CDR3. CDR3 amino acids: CASSSGEHSNQPQHF. The DNA for the CDR3 is TGTGCCAGCAGCTCCGGGGAGCATAGCAATCAGCCCCAGCATTTT. Complete variable domain (other parts from reference TRBV7-9 and TRBJ1-5): DTGVSQNPRHKITKRGQNVTFRCDPISEHNRLYWYRQTLGQGPEFLTYFQNEAQLEKSRLLSDRFSAERPKGSFSTLEIQRTEQGDSAMYLCASSSGEHSNQPQHFGDGTRLSIL.

This clone was counted between two and nine times. This chain joins TRBV6-1 and TRBJ2-1, with 7 nucleotides matching TRBD1. The CDR3 has 12 amino acids. With 3 bases clipped from V and 14 bases from J, the junction kept 7 bases outside the gene matches. The V gene's germline CDR1 is MNHNS and CDR2 SASEGT. The DNA for the CDR3 is TGTGCCAGCAGTGACAGACAGGGACCGAAGTTCTTC. Protein: CASSDRQGPKFF.

The chain combines TRBV30 with TRBJ2-7; D not certain. Per germline, CDR1 GTSNPN and CDR2 SVGIG (reference sequence). The CDR3 contains 12 residues. The V gene lost 5 bases and the J gene lost 1 base, with 9 bases spanning the gap. The CDR3 here is CAWAWSSYEQYF. CDR3 nucleotides: TGTGCCTGGGCTTGGAGTTCCTACGAGCAGTACTTC.

The chain links TRBV7-9 to TRBJ1-1; a possible D gene is TRBD1 (6 bases). Trimming stripped 4 bases from V and 0 bases from J, with 12 bases between. Germline-derived CDR1 and CDR2 are SEHNR and FQNEAQ (reference sequence). The length of the CDR3 is 15 residues. Written as DNA, the CDR3 is TGTGCCAGCAGCTCCCCACAGGGAGTGAACACTGAAGCTTTCTTT. Amino acids: CASSSPQGVNTEAFF.

The rearrangement joins TRBV5-1 to TRBJ2-1; D not certain. Germline lookup yields CDR1 SGHRS and CDR2 YFSETQ. The CDR3 is 14 amino acids. Trimming left V 0 bases short and J 3 bases short, with 7 bases between. The CDR3 region is CASSLDSRYNEQFF. DNA of the CDR3: TGCGCCAGCAGCTTGGACAGCCGCTACAATGAGCAGTTCTTC. Using reference TRBV5-1 and TRBJ2-1 for the parts outside the CDR3, the full variable domain is KAGVTQTPRYLIKTRGQQVTLSCSPISGHRSVSWYQQTPGQGLQFLFEYFSETQRNKGNFPGRFSGRQFSNSRSEMNVSTLELGDSALYLCASSLDSRYNEQFFGPGTRLTVL.

This rearrangement joins TRBV25-1 to TRBJ1-2, with no clear D. The CDR3 sequence is 12 residues long. Germline-derived CDR1 and CDR2 are MGHDK and SYGVNS. Trimming pared 3 bases from V and 4 bases from J, leaving 6 bases between. CDR3 bases: TGTGCCAGCAGTGACCTACCCTATGGCTACACCTTC. This translates into CASSDLPYGYTF.

The CDR3 here is CASSPDRGYYNEQFF. The CDR3 nucleotides read TGTGCCAGCAGCCCAGACAGGGGGTACTACAATGAGCAGTTCTTC. The gene calls are TRBV28 and TRBJ2-1; TRBD1 matches at 9 bases. Germline CDR1 reads MDHEN; CDR2 reads SYDVKM. V lost 6 bases and J lost 3; bases outside the gene matches: 6. This CDR3 spans 15 amino acids.

The chain links TRBV19 to TRBJ2-5; D is unclear. CDR1 LNHDA and CDR2 SQIVND come from the germline V gene (reference sequence). Trimming removed 8 bases at V and 7 bases at J, with 14 bases between. There are 12 residues in the CDR3. This CDR3 reads CASCSASGTQYF. Here the CDR3 DNA reads TGTGCCAGTTGTTCAGCGTCGGGGACCCAGTACTTC. Filled out from reference TRBV19 and TRBJ2-5, the complete variable domain reads DGGITQSPKYLFRKEGQNVTLSCEQNLNHDAMYWYRQDPGQGLRLIYYSQIVNDFQKGDIAEGYSVSREKKESFPLTVTSAQKNPTAFYLCASCSASGTQYFGPGTRLLVL.

The rearrangement uses TRBV27 and TRBJ2-5, with D possibly matching TRBD1 (5 bases). Germline loops: CDR1 MNHEY, CDR2 SMNVEV (reference sequence). CDR3 length equals 13 residues. Trimming removed 2 bases at V and 3 bases at J, with 7 bases between. The CDR3 sequence: CASSLQGEETQYF. The CDR3 nucleotides are TGTGCCAGCAGTTTACAGGGCGAAGAGACCCAGTACTTC.

This clone was counted only a few times. The genes are TRBV15 and TRBJ2-5, with TRBD1 as a possible D gene (5 bases). From germline, CDR1 is LNHNV and CDR2 YYDKDF (reference sequence). The germline V and J ends were trimmed by 0 bases and 2 bases, with 7 bases remaining between them. The CDR3 is 14 residues long. The CDR3 DNA follows: TGTGCCACCAGCAGAGAGACAGCTCAAGAGACCCAGTACTTC. This translates into CATSRETAQETQYF. Using reference TRBV15 and TRBJ2-5 for the parts outside the CDR3, the full variable domain is DAMVIQNPRYQVTQFGKPVTLSCSQTLNHNVMYWYQQKSSQAPKLLFHYYDKDFNNEADTPDNFQSRRPNTSFCFLDIRSPGLGDTAMYLCATSRETAQETQYFGPGTRLLVL.

The chain combines TRBV19 with TRBJ2-5; 8 bases fit TRBD2. The J call is uncertain, as TRBJ2-7 better fits the DNA end. The CDR3 has 15 amino acids. The V gene's germline CDR1 is LNHDA and CDR2 SQIVND (reference sequence). The DNA for the CDR3 is TGTGCCAGTAGTATAAGCAGCGGGAGTTTGAACGAGCAGTACTTC. Its translation: CASSISSGSLNEQYF.

This clone has only a few counts. The V call is TRBV7-3, the J call TRBJ2-1, with a weak D call TRBD2 (6 bases). Trimming left V 5 bases short and J 9 bases short, with 14 bases between. This CDR3 spans 13 amino acids. Germline CDR1 SGHTA, CDR2 FQGTGA. This CDR3 is CASSETSGPEQFF. CDR3 nucleotides: TGTGCCAGCAGCGAGACTAGTGGGCCTGAGCAGTTCTTC.

Details on this clone: A junction boundary mismatches the germline segment, possibly from a read error. The chain has TRBV18 and TRBJ2-1; 10 positions agree with TRBD2. CDR1 and CDR2 (germline): KGHSH, LQKENI. The CDR3 is 16 amino acids. The CDR3 loop reads CASSPPGTSDYNEQFF. CDR3 DNA: TGTGCCAGCTCTCCACCCGGGACTAGCGACTACAATGAGCAGTTCTTC.

This rearrangement joins TRBV7-5 to TRBJ1-5; TRBD1, the table's D call, was not compared with the DNA. TRBV7-5 is labeled a pseudogene. The CDR3 runs to 16 residues. Written as DNA, the CDR3 is TGTGCCAGTCCTCCCAGGGGAATTGAGAGCAATCAGCCCCAGAATTTT. It encodes CASPPRGIESNQPQNF.

This chain connects TRBV7-8 to TRBJ2-3; possible D gene TRBD1, 6 bases. Trimming pared 2 bases from V and 3 bases from J, leaving 24 bases between. Germline V gene lookup returns CDR1 SGHVS and CDR2 FQNEAQ. The CDR3 extends over 19 amino acids. The CDR3 protein is CASSLPRPATGLRTDTQYF. CDR3 DNA: TGTGCCAGCAGCTTACCGCGGCCAGCCACAGGGTTAAGAACAGATACGCAGTATTTT. The whole variable domain, remainder taken from reference TRBV7-8 and TRBJ2-3, is GAGVSQSPRYKVAKRGQDVALRCDPISGHVSLFWYQQALGQGPEFLTYFQNEAQLDKSGLPSDRFFAERPEGSVSTLKIQRTQQEDSAVYLCASSLPRPATGLRTDTQYFGPGTRLTVL.

This clone was recorded a few times. The chain has TRBV19 and TRBJ2-1, with 9 bases identical to TRBD2. With 7 bases clipped from V and 7 bases from J, the junction kept 8 bases outside the gene matches. The germline CDR1 and CDR2 sequences are LNHDA and SQIVND (reference sequence). The CDR3 totals 14 residues. CDR3 amino acids: CASMGIAGVNEQFF. The CDR3 nucleotides read TGTGCCAGTATGGGTATAGCGGGAGTAAATGAGCAGTTCTTC.